The text below deals with one TCR beta chain. Repertoires were generated with immunoSEQ multiplex PCR, while TCRdb's copy carries only in-frame clones and drops some. Of fewer than 70,000 clones in the sample, about 88% are singletons; the top ten hold 7% to 10%. This specimen comes from a study of blood T cell repertoires in COVID-19. CDR1 is ENHRY, CDR2 SYGVKD, per germline. This CDR3 region has 13 residues. The trim removed 10 bases at V and 6 bases at J, leaving 8 bases unmatched. The sequenced material came from peripheral blood. The chain links TRBV10-3 to TRBJ2-7, with 11 nucleotides matching TRBD1. This receptor was taken from a woman between 70 and 85 years old with active COVID-19. The CDR3 region is CATHGQGASEQYF. CDR3 nucleotide sequence: TGTGCCACCCACGGACAGGGGGCTAGCGAGCAGTACTTC.